What follows are 10 T cell receptor beta chains derived from one specimen sequenced in a study of cytomegalovirus exposure and HLA in healthy donors. The PCR ran on 60 Vbeta and 13 Jbeta primers. TCRdb's copy holds only in-frame clones and misses some; the assay was immunoSEQ multiplex PCR. Its listing shows approximately 120,000 clones. Sequencing was carried out using PBMCs. The receptor source for this set is a man aged 35-49 years in good health and CMV-seronegative.

The V call is TRBV19, the J call TRBJ2-7; a possible D gene is TRBD2 (6 bases). The CDR3 sequence is 15 residues long. V was pared by 5 bases and J by 3 bases, with 17 bases between. The germline V gene encodes CDR1 LNHDA and CDR2 SQIVND (reference sequence). In nucleotides, the CDR3 is TGTGCCAGTAGTGAAGGCCGGAGGGCCTTCTACGAGCAGTACTTC. Translation gives CASSEGRRAFYEQYF. Using reference TRBV19 and TRBJ2-7 for the parts outside the CDR3, the full variable domain is DGGITQSPKYLFRKEGQNVTLSCEQNLNHDAMYWYRQDPGQGLRLIYYSQIVNDFQKGDIAEGYSVSREKKESFPLTVTSAQKNPTAFYLCASSEGRRAFYEQYFGPGTRLTVT.

V gene TRBV5-4 combines with J gene TRBJ2-5; a possible D gene is TRBD2 (5 bases). The length of the CDR3 is 16 residues. Per the germline V gene, CDR1 is SGHNT and CDR2 is YYREEE (reference sequence). V gave up 7 bases and J gave up 5 bases, with 24 bases separating them. For the CDR3, the DNA is TGTGCCAGCGCAAGGAGATCCAGCGGCGGTGCGGAGACCCAGTACTTC. Encoded protein: CASARRSSGGAETQYF.

The rearrangement links TRBV7-6 to TRBJ2-7, with TRBD2 identical over 9 bases. After removal of 1 base from V and 6 bases from J, the junction contained 7 bases not matched to a gene. Per the germline V gene, CDR1 is SGHVS and CDR2 is FNYEAQ. This CDR3 contains 15 residues. CDR3 sequence reads: CASSLGGGRASEQYF. In DNA form, the CDR3 reads TGTGCCAGCAGCTTAGGTGGCGGGAGGGCCTCCGAGCAGTACTTC.

The chain recombines TRBV19 with TRBJ1-1; D is uncertain. Per germline, CDR1 LNHDA and CDR2 SQIVND (reference sequence). The CDR3 extends over 14 amino acids. V lost 3 bases, J lost 3 bases, and 11 bases lay in between. This chain's CDR3 is CASSIGGFDTEAFF. The CDR3 DNA is TGTGCCAGTAGTATTGGAGGGTTTGACACTGAAGCTTTCTTT.

As concerns this clone: Likely a read error: the CDR3 ends without its conserved phenylalanine or tryptophan. J is TRBJ1-5 and V is TRBV6-6; TRBD1 matches at 9 bases. Germline lookup yields CDR1 MNHNY and CDR2 SVGAGI (reference sequence). After removal of 7 bases from V and 6 bases from J, the junction contained 4 bases not matched to a gene. This CDR3 has 13 amino acids. CDR3 sequence reads: CASTRQGGQPQHL. CDR3 nucleotides: TGTGCCAGCACAAGACAGGGGGGTCAGCCCCAGCATCTT.

In nucleotides, the CDR3 is TGTGCCAGCAGCTCCGGACAGGGGACAGATACGCAGTATTTT. As protein: CASSSGQGTDTQYF. This rearrangement joins TRBV11-3 to TRBJ2-3; 9 bases match TRBD1. The CDR3 contains 14 residues. Per germline, CDR1 SGHNT and CDR2 YENEEA. J gave up 3 bases and V 4 bases, and 2 bases lay outside the gene matches.

The chain joins TRBV2 to TRBJ2-1, with D perhaps TRBD1 (6 bases). Trimming removed 5 bases at V and 9 bases at J, with 14 bases between. The CDR3 totals 13 residues. CDR1 is SNHLY and CDR2 is FYNNEI in the germline V gene. The CDR3 nucleotides read TGTGCCAGCAGTTCCACAGGGAACGGTGAGCAGTTCTTC. It translates to CASSSTGNGEQFF.

The chain couples TRBV5-5 to TRBJ2-2; D remains unclear. V dropped 2 bases and J dropped 1 base, with 12 bases sitting between them. CDR1 and CDR2 from the germline V gene are SGHKS and YYEKEE (reference sequence). The length of the CDR3 is 16 residues. CDR3 DNA: TGTGCCAGCAGCTTAAGGAGCCCGGAGAACACCGGGGAGCTGTTTTTT. It encodes CASSLRSPENTGELFF.

The CDR3 region is CASSLRGRYEQYF. DNA of the CDR3: TGTGCCAGCAGCTTGCGCGGGAGGTACGAGCAGTACTTC. The V call is TRBV5-4, the J call TRBJ2-7; TRBD2 agrees at 8 bases. In germline, CDR1 is SGHNT, CDR2 YYREEE (reference sequence). J lost 4 bases, V lost 1 base, and 1 base had no gene match. The CDR3 runs to 13 residues.

The chain employs TRBV5-6 and TRBJ2-1; D not resolved. The V end lost 5 bases, the J end lost 7 bases, and 7 bases lay between the germline ends. Germline CDR1 is SGHDT and CDR2 is YYEEEE. The CDR3 totals 11 residues. Here the CDR3 DNA reads TGTGCCAGCAGGGTCGGGAATGAGCAGTTCTTC. Translated, it gives CASRVGNEQFF.